These T cell receptor beta chains were read from a single sample in a study of T cells in Graves' hyperthyroidism and ophthalmopathy. TCRdb passed the multiplex PCR reads through MiXCR, listing each CDR3 protein once. The table shows over 650,000 distinct CDR3 sequences, with 45% occurring only once. Input material: peripheral blood or thyroid tissue (not recorded which). The source is an adult man with Graves' disease, either hyperthyroidism or ophthalmopathy (not recorded which). The conserved cysteine and the conserved F or W are not part of the CDR3 here. The order of the fields is J gene, V gene, CDR3 length, CDR3 protein.

TRBJ2-7 TRBV10-3 7 AITREQY
TRBJ2-2 TRBV24-1 14 ATSDPPTGVGGELF
TRBJ1-2 TRBV7-9 13 ASSSAGTVYYGYT
TRBJ1-6 TRBV15 13 ATSRRTGPNSPLH
TRBJ2-7 TRBV2 13 ASSSPPTGLDEQY
TRBJ2-5 TRBV20-1 12 SATSDRYQETQY
TRBJ1-1 TRBV6-5 12 ASSIAGQITEAF
TRBJ1-1 TRBV7-8 13 ASSLGRGLNTEAF
TRBJ1-4 TRBV9 13 ASSGQGAAGEKLF
TRBJ1-5 TRBV7-3 14 ASSLLGFGSNQPQH
TRBJ1-1 TRBV6-5 12 ASSYEAVNTEAF
TRBJ1-5 TRBV19 14 ASSTRQGANNQPQH
TRBJ2-2 TRBV12-5 12 ASGLRARAGELF
TRBJ2-7 TRBV9 12 ASVLGQGAYEQY
TRBJ1-6 TRBV15 15 ATSRDRGRGLNSPLH
TRBJ1-5 TRBV6-4 10 ASKTSGQPQH
TRBJ2-7 TRBV2 14 ASSHGVGGPSYEQY
TRBJ1-2 TRBV19 12 ASSIDLRNYSYT
TRBJ1-2 TRBV5-1 15 ASSRRGTGASNYGYT
TRBJ1-2 TRBV12-3/TRBV12-4 13 ASSFRRRQTYGYT
TRBJ2-5 TRBV6-5 9 ASSYVETQY
TRBJ2-7 TRBV7-9 13 ASSLDRGHSYEQY
TRBJ1-1 TRBV6-6 12 ASSEDLADTEAF
TRBJ1-1 TRBV12-3/TRBV12-4 12 ASSGPGLYTEAF
TRBJ2-7 TRBV6-5 9 ASGGLHEQY
TRBJ1-2 TRBV12-3/TRBV12-4 11 ASSFPGQSAYT
TRBJ1-5 TRBV9 13 ASMGTGVSNQPQH
TRBJ2-2 TRBV7-8 13 ASSLGGGVAGELF
TRBJ1-1 TRBV24-1 12 ASSEGTGWIEAF
TRBJ2-5 TRBV7-9 12 ASSQEEVGGTQY
TRBJ1-6 TRBV5-1 14 ASSLVPQAREAPLH
TRBJ2-5 TRBV20-1 7 SARDVGG
TRBJ2-7 TRBV25-1 9 AAGRAGEQY
TRBJ1-5 TRBV10-2 13 ASSEGGGSGQPQH
TRBJ1-1 TRBV20-1 12 SARPGTGPTEAF
TRBJ1-1 TRBV29-1 10 SVVRGIGQAF
TRBJ2-2 TRBV20-1 11 SVFGTGVGELF
TRBJ1-2 TRBV20-1 9 SAREGFSYT
TRBJ2-5 TRBV6-1 12 ASTFASGLETQY
TRBJ2-7 TRBV29-1 13 SVNDLPDRPYEQY
TRBJ1-6 TRBV2 10 ASSASGGFLH
TRBJ1-1 TRBV20-1 13 SALPPGRKNTEAF